Detailed here is one TCR beta chain. These data belong to a study of blood T cell repertoires in COVID-19. This CDR3 region has 16 residues. Germline V gene data show CDR1 as LGHNA and CDR2 as YNFKEQ. J was trimmed by 8 bases and V by 0 bases; bases with no gene match: 11. The data were produced by immunoSEQ multiplex PCR, yet TCRdb's version contains in-frame clones alone and is incomplete. The top ten hold more than 0.8% of the sample, which has 200,000 to 300,000 clones, 92% seen once. The receptor was derived from a man between 25 and 39 years old with COVID-19, enrolled during active disease. Sequenced material: peripheral blood. The J gene is TRBJ1-2, the V gene TRBV4-2; 8 nucleotides line up with TRBD1. The chain's CDR3 is CASSQDWTGKGYGYTF. CDR3 sequence (DNA): TGTGCCAGCAGCCAAGATTGGACAGGGAAAGGGTACGGCTACACCTTC.